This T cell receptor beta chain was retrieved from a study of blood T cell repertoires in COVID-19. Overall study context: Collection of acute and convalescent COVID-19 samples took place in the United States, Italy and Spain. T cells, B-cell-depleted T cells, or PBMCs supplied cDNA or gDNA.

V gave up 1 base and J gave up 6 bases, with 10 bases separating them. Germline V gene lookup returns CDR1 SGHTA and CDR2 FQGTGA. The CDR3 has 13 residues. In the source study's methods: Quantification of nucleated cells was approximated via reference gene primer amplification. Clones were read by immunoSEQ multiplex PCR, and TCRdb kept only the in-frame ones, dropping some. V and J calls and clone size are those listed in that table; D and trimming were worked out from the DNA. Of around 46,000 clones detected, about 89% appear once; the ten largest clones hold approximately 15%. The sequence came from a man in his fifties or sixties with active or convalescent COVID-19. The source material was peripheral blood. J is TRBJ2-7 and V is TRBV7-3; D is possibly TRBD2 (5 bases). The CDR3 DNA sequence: TGTGCCAGCAGCTTAAACCTCAGCGGCGAGCAGTACTTC. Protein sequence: CASSLNLSGEQYF.